The 21 T cell receptor beta chains given below trace back to one sample, sequenced in a study of blood T cell repertoires in COVID-19. Some clones are missing from TCRdb's copy, which holds only in-frame ones; the method was immunoSEQ multiplex PCR. The sample lists hundreds of thousands of clones, approximately 92% occurring once. Sequencing was carried out using peripheral blood. The origin of the receptors is a man in his late teens or twenties with COVID-19, enrolled during active disease.

This rearrangement joins TRBV5-1 to TRBJ2-1; 7 bases line up with TRBD1. The germline V gene has CDR1 SGHRS and CDR2 YFSETQ. The CDR3 has 15 residues. Trimming cost V 0 bases and J 0 bases; bases outside gene matches: 0. CDR3 bases: TGCGCCAGCAGCTTGGGGGACAGCTCCTACAATGAGCAGTTCTTC. This codes for CASSLGDSSYNEQFF.

The rearrangement links TRBV29-1 to TRBJ1-1, with D perhaps TRBD1 (5 bases). V lost 0 bases to trimming and J lost 4 bases, with 12 bases between them. Germline values: CDR1 SQVTM, CDR2 ANQGSEA. There are 14 residues in the CDR3. CDR3 nucleotide sequence: TGCAGCGTTGAAGAAAAGGGGTTGAGCACTGAAGCTTTCTTT. Its protein is CSVEEKGLSTEAFF.

The chain links TRBV27 to TRBJ2-1; 12 bases are a match to TRBD2. The CDR3 runs to 18 residues. CDR1 and CDR2 from the germline V gene are MNHEY and SMNVEV (reference sequence). Trimming removed 5 bases from V and 3 bases from J; junction bases left unmatched: 11. CDR3 sequence (DNA): TGTGCCAGCAGTCCTATCCCGGGACTAGCGGGCAACTACAATGAGCAGTTCTTC. It codes for CASSPIPGLAGNYNEQFF.

The chain combines TRBV5-4 with TRBJ2-3, with D maybe TRBD1 (5 bases). CDR3 size: 16 residues. Between the trimmed V and J ends, which lost 6 bases and 1 base, there was a span of 18 bases. Germline V gene sequence: CDR1 SGHNT, CDR2 YYREEE (reference sequence). CDR3 in DNA: TGTGCCAGCATGGGGCAACAAGGTTCTCGCACAGATACGCAGTATTTT. Translation gives CASMGQQGSRTDTQYF.

This rearrangement joins TRBV11-2 to TRBJ2-7, with TRBD2 identical over 11 bases. The length of the CDR3 is 15 residues. V gave up 1 base and J gave up 5 bases; unmatched junction bases: 4. Germline CDR1 reads SGHAT; CDR2 reads FQNNGV. CDR3 coding DNA: TGTGCCAGCAGCTTAGCTAGCGGGGGGTTCGACGAGCAGTACTTC. Amino acids: CASSLASGGFDEQYF.

The rearrangement links TRBV4-1 to TRBJ2-1; D might be TRBD2 (6 bases). This CDR3 has 14 amino acids. The germline V gene has CDR1 MGHRA and CDR2 YSYEKL. V was pared by 2 bases and J by 8 bases, with 13 bases between. CDR3 DNA sequence: TGCGCCAGCAGCCAACCACGGAGGGGCGATGAGCAGTTCTTC. It specifies CASSQPRRGDEQFF.

The chain joins TRBV2 to TRBJ2-7, with TRBD1 matching 12 bases. The V gene's germline CDR1 is SNHLY and CDR2 FYNNEI. The junction had 4 bases not matched to a gene; V was cut back by 1 base and J by 6 bases. The CDR3 runs to 15 residues. Here the CDR3 DNA reads TGTGCCAGCAGTGAAGTGGGGACAGGGGGCTTCGAGCAGTACTTC. Translated, it gives CASSEVGTGGFEQYF.

CDR3 sequence (DNA): TGCAGCGTTGGTCGGGGGGGTTTGGAGACCCAGTACTTC. Residues: CSVGRGGLETQYF. The rearrangement links TRBV29-1 to TRBJ2-5; 8 nucleotides line up with TRBD2. Germline V gene sequence: CDR1 SQVTM, CDR2 ANQGSEA. Trimming at V came to 4 bases and at J to 5 bases, leaving 6 bases not matched to a gene. The CDR3 runs 13 residues.

CDR3 coding DNA: TGTGCCAGCAGCTTATCCAGGGTTGCTGAGCAGTTCTTC. Translated, it gives CASSLSRVAEQFF. The chain joins TRBV7-6 to TRBJ2-1; the D gene is possibly TRBD1 (5 bases). Germline lookup yields CDR1 SGHVS and CDR2 FNYEAQ. This CDR3 has 13 amino acids. The ends were cut back, 2 bases at V and 9 bases at J, with 11 bases in the middle.

V is TRBV11-3 and J is TRBJ2-1; 10 bases match TRBD1. With 8 bases clipped from V and 8 bases from J, the junction kept 15 bases outside the gene matches. Germline loops: CDR1 SGHNT, CDR2 YENEEA. This CDR3 region has 16 residues. The CDR3 here is CASGSPPGQGIDEQFF. Written as DNA, the CDR3 is TGTGCCAGCGGCAGTCCTCCGGGACAGGGGATCGATGAGCAGTTCTTC. Full variable domain (outside the CDR3, taken from reference TRBV11-3 and TRBJ2-1): EAGVVQSPRYKIIEKKQPVAFWCNPISGHNTLYWYLQNLGQGPELLIRYENEEAVDDSQLPKDRFSAERLKGVDSTLKIQPAELGDSAVYLCASGSPPGQGIDEQFFGPGTRLTVL.

The rearrangement uses TRBV7-9 and TRBJ1-1; 7 bases line up with TRBD1. V was clipped by 4 bases and J by 6 bases; unmatched bases: 8. The CDR3 loop spans 14 amino acids. Germline CDR1 SEHNR, CDR2 FQNEAQ (reference sequence). CDR3 protein: CASSSAGGYAEAFF. The CDR3 nucleotides read TGTGCCAGCAGCTCTGCAGGGGGGTACGCTGAAGCTTTCTTT.

The V gene is TRBV6-5, the J gene TRBJ2-7; the D gene is possibly TRBD1 (6 bases). The CDR3 runs to 14 residues. V dropped 7 bases and J dropped 4 bases, with 17 bases sitting between them. The germline CDR1 and CDR2 sequences are MNHEY and SVGAGI. The CDR3 DNA follows: TGTGCCAGCAAAGCAGGGGCTCCACCTTACGAGCAGTACTTC. Its translation is CASKAGAPPYEQYF.

V gene TRBV5-5 combines with J gene TRBJ1-2, with D unclear. V lost 0 bases and J lost 1, with 7 bases in between. Germline V gene data show CDR1 as SGHKS and CDR2 as YYEKEE (reference sequence). The CDR3 runs 14 residues. Here the CDR3 reads CASSLDQINYGYTF. In DNA, the CDR3 is TGTGCCAGCAGCTTGGATCAAATTAACTATGGCTACACCTTC.

In its sample, this clone was seen a few times. This chain connects TRBV6-2 or TRBV6-3 to TRBJ1-2, with D possibly TRBD1 on 6 matching bases. V was cut by 5 bases and J by 6 bases, with 19 bases left in between. The germline V gene encodes CDR1 MNHEY and CDR2 SVGEGT. This CDR3 spans 15 amino acids. Written as DNA, the CDR3 is TGTGCCAGCAGTCGAGCCCTACAGGGTGGTGATGGCTACACCTTC. This gives the protein CASSRALQGGDGYTF.

With regard to this clone: Different DNA sequences within this sample yield the same CDR3. The V call is TRBV6-5, the J call TRBJ1-6, with 8 bases identical to TRBD1. The ends lost 0 bases at V and 7 bases at J; junction bases unmatched: 2. Germline assignment: CDR1 MNHEY and CDR2 SVGAGI. This CDR3 has 15 amino acids. The DNA of the CDR3 is TGTGCCAGCAGTTACTCGCGACAGGGGAATTCACCCCTCCACTTT. As protein: CASSYSRQGNSPLHF.

The chain uses TRBV11-2 and TRBJ2-1; 15 bases fit TRBD2. CDR3 length: 19 residues. The V gene's germline CDR1 is SGHAT and CDR2 FQNNGV. The ends lost 5 bases at V and 0 bases at J; junction bases unmatched: 8. The CDR3 nucleotides are TGTGCCAGCAGCCTGGGACTAGCGGGAGGCGGGAGCTCCTACAATGAGCAGTTCTTC. It encodes CASSLGLAGGGSSYNEQFF.

The chain employs TRBV29-1 and TRBJ1-5; 9 bases are shared with TRBD1. V trimming: 6 bases; J trimming: 6 bases; junction bases outside the gene matches: 6. The CDR3 loop spans 13 amino acids. Germline CDR1 is SQVTM and CDR2 is ANQGSEA. The CDR3 DNA reads as TGCAGCGTAGAACAGGGGGCGGGTCAGCCCCAGCATTTT. This codes for CSVEQGAGQPQHF.

The gene calls are TRBV5-4 and TRBJ2-1, with 11 bases identical to TRBD1. V shed 4 bases and J 6 bases; nucleotides not matched to a gene: 6. Germline CDR1 SGHNT, CDR2 YYREEE (reference sequence). This CDR3 is built from 15 residues. This chain's CDR3 is CASSLAGTGGNEQFF. Written as DNA, the CDR3 is TGTGCCAGCAGCCTCGCAGGGACAGGGGGCAATGAGCAGTTCTTC.

The gene calls are TRBV6-5 and TRBJ2-7; 12 bases agree with TRBD2. CDR1 MNHEY and CDR2 SVGAGI come from the germline V gene. The ends lost 2 bases at V and 6 bases at J; junction bases unmatched: 5. CDR3 length equals 15 residues. The CDR3 protein is CASSYRTSGKVEQYF. The CDR3 DNA sequence: TGTGCCAGCAGTTACAGGACTAGCGGGAAAGTCGAGCAGTACTTC.

V is TRBV4-2 and J is TRBJ2-1, with D possibly being TRBD2 (5 bases). Germline CDR1 LGHNA, CDR2 YNFKEQ. Between the trimmed V and J ends, which lost 0 bases and 9 bases, there was a span of 18 bases. The CDR3 totals 16 residues. The CDR3 spells CASSQDMQLGPSEQFF. The DNA for the CDR3 is TGTGCCAGCAGCCAAGATATGCAACTAGGGCCGAGTGAGCAGTTCTTC.

The chain recombines TRBV5-4 with TRBJ2-7; D may be TRBD1 (6 bases). The CDR3 has 16 residues. V lost 0 bases to trimming and J lost 4 bases, with 17 bases between them. Germline CDR1 SGHNT, CDR2 YYREEE (reference sequence). CDR3 sequence: CASSLGQGLPLYEQYF. The CDR3 DNA follows: TGTGCCAGCAGCTTGGGGCAGGGGCTTCCCCTTTACGAGCAGTACTTC.